The 19 T cell receptor beta chains given below trace back to one sample, sequenced in a study of B cell selection in AIRE deficiency. Profiling relied on immunoSEQ multiplex PCR, and the TCRdb table lists in-frame clones only, not all of them. The sample lists about 24,000 clones, roughly 96% occurring once. CD4+CD127+ cells were sorted as the conventional CD4 T cells. Sequencing was done on a sample of CD4+CD127+ conventional T cells sorted from PBMCs. These receptor sequences come from a human donor in good health.

The gene calls are TRBV5-4 and TRBJ2-2, with 9 bases aligning to TRBD2. V dropped 4 bases and J dropped 2; count of bases not matched to a gene: 9. Germline V lookup: CDR1 SGHNT, CDR2 YYREEE (reference sequence). The CDR3 is 17 amino acids. The DNA for the CDR3 is TGTGCCAGCAGCCCCCAGGCTAGCGGGGCCAACACCGGGGAGCTGTTTTTT. The encoded protein is CASSPQASGANTGELFF.

Here the CDR3 DNA reads TGTGCCAGCAGCTTAGCCCGGGACTATGGCTACACCTTC. Its protein is CASSLARDYGYTF. The gene calls are TRBV7-9 and TRBJ1-2, with D uncertain. Germline V gene data show CDR1 as SEHNR and CDR2 as FQNEAQ (reference sequence). V lost 0 bases and J lost 3, with 5 bases in between. This CDR3 is built from 13 residues.

The chain combines TRBV5-1 with TRBJ2-7, with 7 nucleotides matching TRBD2. Germline V lookup: CDR1 SGHRS, CDR2 YFSETQ. Trimming cost V 0 bases and J 5 bases; bases outside gene matches: 5. This CDR3 has 14 amino acids. This CDR3 is CASSLGSGVNEQYF. CDR3 in DNA: TGCGCCAGCAGCTTGGGAAGCGGGGTCAACGAGCAGTACTTC.

The chain links TRBV30 to TRBJ1-2; D is unclear. The length of the CDR3 is 11 residues. Germline V CDR1 and CDR2: GTSNPN, SVGIG (reference sequence). Trimming pared 6 bases from V and 6 bases from J, leaving 11 bases between. Here the CDR3 reads CACRNGDGYTF. The CDR3 DNA is TGTGCCTGCCGGAATGGGGATGGCTACACCTTC.

The CDR3 region is CASSVGSNYGYTF. DNA for the CDR3: TGTGCCAGCAGCGTCGGATCTAACTATGGCTACACCTTC. The rearrangement links TRBV9 to TRBJ1-2; no definite D call. The CDR3 sequence is 13 residues long. The germline V and J ends were trimmed by 2 bases and 0 bases, with 5 bases remaining between them. Looked up from germline, CDR1 is SGDLS and CDR2 is YYNGEE.

This clone showed up just a few times. The chain carries TRBV5-1 and TRBJ2-1, with 10 nucleotides matching TRBD1. The junction had 11 bases not matched to a gene; V was cut back by 0 bases and J by 5 bases. This CDR3 comprises 18 residues. Germline V lookup: CDR1 SGHRS, CDR2 YFSETQ. CDR3 amino acids: CASSLAIGGTGVHNEQFF. CDR3 DNA: TGCGCCAGCAGCTTGGCCATTGGCGGGACAGGGGTCCACAATGAGCAGTTCTTC.

The rearrangement links TRBV6-6 to TRBJ1-1; TRBD1 aligns across 7 bases. From germline, CDR1 is MNHNY and CDR2 SVGAGI (reference sequence). V trimming: 3 bases; J trimming: 7 bases; junction bases outside the gene matches: 5. This CDR3 contains 13 residues. In nucleotides, the CDR3 is TGTGCCAGCAGTTATACCCGGGACAGTGAAGCTTTCTTT. Amino acids: CASSYTRDSEAFF.

This chain links TRBV13 with TRBJ1-3, with D hard to call. This CDR3 has 16 amino acids. The germline V gene encodes CDR1 PRHDT and CDR2 FYEKMQ (reference sequence). V lost 2 bases and J lost 0, with 11 bases in between. CDR3 sequence reads: CASSLIGHTSGNTIYF. CDR3 nucleotides: TGTGCCAGCAGCTTAATTGGGCACACCTCTGGAAACACCATATATTTT.

The count of this clone is one. The chain joins TRBV2 to TRBJ2-6; no definite D call. Germline CDR1 is SNHLY and CDR2 is FYNNEI. Trimming took 5 bases from V and 2 from J, leaving 13 bases between them. This CDR3 contains 16 residues. CDR3 nucleotide sequence: TGTGCCAGCAGTCTACAAAGTAGGACTGGGGCCAACGTCCTGACTTTC. This sequence encodes CASSLQSRTGANVLTF.

This chain uses TRBV7-2 with TRBJ1-5; D gene unclear. V lost 2 bases and J lost 4, with 9 bases in between. This CDR3 has 14 residues. Germline-derived CDR1 and CDR2 are SGHTA and FQGNSA. The CDR3: CASSLNLGNQPQHF. As DNA, the CDR3 is TGTGCCAGCAGCTTAAACCTGGGGAATCAGCCCCAGCATTTT.

This chain uses TRBV5-1 with TRBJ2-7; 11 bases match TRBD2. There are 16 residues in the CDR3. Germline CDR1 reads SGHRS; CDR2 reads YFSETQ. V shed 5 bases and J 5 bases; nucleotides not matched to a gene: 12. DNA for the CDR3: TGCGCCAGCAGACCATTAGCGGGGGGGCAAGCAAACGAGCAGTACTTC. Translating it yields CASRPLAGGQANEQYF.

The rearrangement joins TRBV6-5 to TRBJ1-1, with a possible D match to TRBD1 (6 bases). This CDR3 has 16 residues. V was cut by 2 bases and J by 5 bases, with 18 bases left in between. Germline loops: CDR1 MNHEY, CDR2 SVGAGI. CDR3 DNA sequence: TGTGCCAGCAGTTACCTTTCTGGCAGGGGAGGGACTGAAGCTTTCTTT. Protein sequence: CASSYLSGRGGTEAFF.

The chain recombines TRBV28 with TRBJ1-6, with D hard to call. CDR3 length equals 12 residues. Germline V gene lookup returns CDR1 MDHEN and CDR2 SYDVKM. Trimming left V 6 bases short and J 4 bases short, with 4 bases between. The CDR3 loop is CASRLYNSPLHF. CDR3 in DNA: TGTGCCAGCAGATTGTATAATTCACCCCTCCACTTT.

The rearrangement uses TRBV9 and TRBJ1-1; D is undetermined. The CDR3 length is 16 residues. Per germline, CDR1 SGDLS and CDR2 YYNGEE. Trimming removed 4 bases at V and 0 bases at J, with 16 bases between. The CDR3 is CASSPPGLGMNTEAFF. In DNA, the CDR3 is TGTGCCAGCAGCCCGCCAGGCTTGGGGATGAACACTGAAGCTTTCTTT.

V and J are TRBV11-2 and TRBJ2-2, with no clear D. Trimming took 1 base from V and 5 from J, leaving 11 bases between them. In germline, CDR1 is SGHAT, CDR2 FQNNGV. The CDR3 length is 15 residues. As DNA, the CDR3 is TGTGCCAGCAGCTTAGGTCGGGTAAAGACCGGGGAGCTGTTTTTT. Its protein is CASSLGRVKTGELFF. Combining the CDR3 with reference TRBV11-2 and TRBJ2-2 gives the whole variable domain EAGVAQSPRYKIIEKRQSVAFWCNPISGHATLYWYQQILGQGPKLLIQFQNNGVVDDSQLPKDRFSAERLKGVDSTLKIQPAKLEDSAVYLCASSLGRVKTGELFFGEGSRLTVL.

This clone was seen a handful of times. The rearrangement links TRBV9 to TRBJ2-3; D is uncertain. Deletions cut 4 bases from V and 4 bases from J, with 10 bases between. Germline loops: CDR1 SGDLS, CDR2 YYNGEE. CDR3 length: 13 amino acids. The CDR3 loop is CASSPQVADTQYF. CDR3 bases: TGTGCCAGCAGCCCTCAGGTCGCAGATACGCAGTATTTT.

The chain joins TRBV7-8 to TRBJ1-1; maybe TRBD1 (6 bases). Trimming shortened V by 0 bases and J by 5 bases, and 16 bases separated the two germline ends. The CDR3 length is 16 residues. The germline gives CDR1 SGHVS, CDR2 FQNEAQ. This CDR3 reads CASSLARGGAKTEAFF. The CDR3 region has the DNA TGTGCCAGCAGCTTAGCACGGGGGGGGGCAAAAACTGAAGCTTTCTTT. Together with reference TRBV7-8 and TRBJ1-1, the CDR3 gives the full variable domain: GAGVSQSPRYKVAKRGQDVALRCDPISGHVSLFWYQQALGQGPEFLTYFQNEAQLDKSGLPSDRFFAERPEGSVSTLKIQRTQQEDSAVYLCASSLARGGAKTEAFFGQGTRLTVV.

The J gene is TRBJ2-2, the V gene TRBV6-4, with a tentative D call TRBD1 (6 bases). Per the germline V gene, CDR1 is MRHNA and CDR2 is SNTAGT. Deletions cut 8 bases from V and 0 bases from J, with 10 bases between. The CDR3 totals 14 residues. The CDR3 is CASRGQTNTGELFF. The CDR3 DNA reads TGTGCCAGCCGTGGACAGACGAACACCGGGGAGCTGTTTTTT.

For the CDR3, the DNA is TGTGCCAGCAGCTTATCCACACAAAACACTGAAGCTTTCTTT. Its protein product is CASSLSTQNTEAFF. The chain combines TRBV11-3 with TRBJ1-1; no clear D gene. V lost 2 bases and J 2 bases, leaving 9 bases between the germline ends. The germline V gene encodes CDR1 SGHNT and CDR2 YENEEA. The CDR3 is 14 amino acids.